Listed here are 29 T cell receptor beta chains from one sample, sequenced in a study of regulatory T cells in long-lasting Graves disease. Building the TCR beta libraries relied on iRepertoire HTBI primers, and CDR3 regions underwent Arm-PCR. TCRdb redid the calling of the multiplex PCR reads with MiXCR, one entry per CDR3 protein. In the table there are 350,000 to 450,000 distinct CDR3 sequences, less than 25% of which are singletons. Time point in this sample: persistent/refractory GD, antithyroid drugs over 5 years with positive TRAb. PBMC-derived RNA was used for the TCR library. The source material was peripheral blood mononuclear cells (PBMCs), sampled when the disease was refractory, from a patient treated with antithyroid drugs. These receptors were obtained from a female donor with Graves disease.

There are many counts of this clonotype. The chain joins TRBV6-2 or TRBV6-3 to TRBJ2-7; 9 bases map to TRBD2. Germline loops: CDR1 MNHEY, CDR2 SVGEGT. Trimming took 2 bases from V and 5 from J; bases not matched to a gene: 7. This CDR3 is built from 15 residues. The CDR3, as DNA: TGTGCCAGCAGTTACCGCGGGAGGGGCCCCCACGAGCAGTACTTC. Translation gives CASSYRGRGPHEQYF.

This clonotype has just a few counts. V is TRBV24-1 and J is TRBJ2-7; tentative D call: TRBD2 (5 bases). Germline loops: CDR1 KGHDR, CDR2 SFDVKD. V lost 6 bases and J lost 2, with 16 bases in between. This CDR3 is built from 15 residues. CDR3 DNA sequence: TGTGCCACCAGTCAACCCACTCCCGGGGCCTACGAGCAGTACTTC. This translates into CATSQPTPGAYEQYF.

The chain has TRBV9 and TRBJ1-1; TRBD1 is a possible D gene (6 bases). Trimming removed 4 bases from V and 1 base from J, with 11 bases in between. Germline values: CDR1 SGDLS, CDR2 YYNGEE. This CDR3 is 14 amino acids long. Written as DNA, the CDR3 is TGTGCCAGCAGCTTTGGACAGAAGAACACTGAAGCTTTCTTT. It is translated as CASSFGQKNTEAFF.

This clonotype was seen a handful of times. J is TRBJ1-5 and V is TRBV6-1; 10 nucleotides match TRBD1. The CDR3 length is 14 residues. Trimming removed 6 bases from V and 6 bases from J; junction bases left unmatched: 5. Germline loops: CDR1 MNHNS, CDR2 SASEGT. CDR3 sequence reads: CASRGTGASQPQHF. The CDR3 DNA follows: TGTGCCAGCAGGGGGACAGGGGCGAGTCAGCCCCAGCATTTT.

The chain recombines TRBV19 with TRBJ1-2; D not certain. Germline CDR1 is LNHDA and CDR2 is SQIVND (reference sequence). This CDR3 is built from 14 residues. V lost 7 bases and J lost 4, with 16 bases in between. DNA for the CDR3: TGTGCCAGTATGAGGGTCGGCGGCTCCTATGGCTACACCTTC. This encodes CASMRVGGSYGYTF.

This chain links TRBV5-6 with TRBJ2-2; D gene ambiguous. The CDR3 runs 14 residues. Germline loops: CDR1 SGHDT, CDR2 YYEEEE. The ends were cut back, 1 base at V and 5 bases at J, with 9 bases in the middle. The CDR3 nucleotides are TGTGCCAGCAGCTTGTCAGCAAAAACCGGGGAGCTGTTTTTT. It specifies CASSLSAKTGELFF.

In this sample, this clonotype turned up many times. This rearrangement joins TRBV30 to TRBJ1-4; D is ambiguous. Germline CDR1 is GTSNPN and CDR2 is SVGIG (reference sequence). Trimming cost V 8 bases and J 9 bases, with 25 bases left between them. The CDR3 covers 15 residues. The CDR3 is CADKSRTPRGKKLFF. CDR3 DNA: TGTGCCGACAAGAGCCGCACCCCCCGGGGAAAAAAACTGTTTTTT.

In its sample, this clonotype was seen many times. The chain joins TRBV20-1 to TRBJ2-5; D possibly corresponds to TRBD2 (7 bases). With 7 bases removed from V and 5 bases from J, the gap between germline ends came to 20 bases. Per germline, CDR1 DFQATT and CDR2 SNEGSKA (reference sequence). This CDR3 is 14 amino acids long. The DNA for the CDR3 is TGCAGTGTAGGGGGGGAGGGCCCTCGGGAGACCCAGTACTTC. It is translated as CSVGGEGPRETQYF.

V is TRBV7-2 and J is TRBJ2-5, with D possibly matching TRBD1 (6 bases). The CDR3 runs 16 residues. Germline V gene data show CDR1 as SGHTA and CDR2 as FQGNSA. Deletions cut 1 base from V and 1 base from J, with 13 bases between. In DNA, the CDR3 is TGTGCCAGCAGCTTAGTTACCGACAGGATCCAAGAGACCCAGTACTTC. As protein: CASSLVTDRIQETQYF.

The chain is built from TRBV6-2 or TRBV6-3 and TRBJ2-5; 8 bases align to TRBD2. The germline gives CDR1 MNHEY, CDR2 SVGEGT. The V and J ends lost 2 bases and 5 bases, in that order; junction bases with no gene match: 13. CDR3 length: 17 amino acids. As DNA, the CDR3 is TGTGCCAGCAGTTACCGGGGGGGCATCACGATTATGGAGACCCAGTACTTC. Translation: CASSYRGGITIMETQYF.

The sample holds a few counts of this clonotype. The V and J genes are TRBV18 and TRBJ1-6; D unresolved. The V gene's germline CDR1 is KGHSH and CDR2 LQKENI. With 2 bases removed from V and 7 bases from J, the gap between germline ends came to 9 bases. This CDR3 is 14 amino acids long. Here the CDR3 reads CASSPKGWNSPLHF. CDR3 DNA: TGTGCCAGCTCACCAAAGGGTTGGAATTCACCCCTCCACTTT.

This clonotype was observed at least ten times. V gene TRBV27 combines with J gene TRBJ1-2; D gene unclear. V was shortened by 1 base and J by 0 bases, with 12 bases between the two germline ends. The CDR3 spans 16 residues. CDR1 and CDR2 from the germline V gene are MNHEY and SMNVEV (reference sequence). CDR3 DNA: TGTGCCAGCAGTTTATGGGCAGCGAACACTAACTATGGCTACACCTTC. It yields the protein CASSLWAANTNYGYTF.

This clonotype was seen ten or more times. The chain uses TRBV6-2 or TRBV6-3 and TRBJ2-2; possibly TRBD2 for D (6 bases). The CDR3 sequence is 15 residues long. V lost 4 bases, J lost 5 bases, and 14 bases lay in between. CDR1 is MNHEY and CDR2 is SVGEGT in the germline V gene. CDR3 loop: CASSSGRTSTGELFF. As DNA, the CDR3 is TGTGCCAGCAGTTCTGGGAGGACCTCTACCGGGGAGCTGTTTTTT.

This clonotype was counted a few times. The genes are TRBV6-1 and TRBJ2-5, with D unclear. Germline V gene sequence: CDR1 MNHNS, CDR2 SASEGT. V lost 6 bases and J 5 bases, leaving 16 bases between the germline ends. This CDR3 spans 14 amino acids. CDR3 DNA: TGTGCCAGCAGCTTCAAATATGGTGTGGAGACCCAGTACTTC. Translated: CASSFKYGVETQYF.

The chain joins TRBV3-1 to TRBJ2-2; no definite D call. The CDR3 covers 13 residues. Trimming removed 1 base from V and 8 bases from J, with 8 bases in between. The V gene's germline CDR1 is LGHDT and CDR2 YNNKEL (reference sequence). The CDR3, as DNA: TGTGCCAGCAGCCAAGCTAGTTCAGGGGAGCTGTTTTTT. This encodes CASSQASSGELFF.

This clonotype was seen ten or more times. The chain carries TRBV6-5 and TRBJ1-2; D gene ambiguous. Trimming took off 0 bases at V and 0 bases at J, with 14 bases between the two ends. The CDR3 is 17 amino acids. CDR1 MNHEY and CDR2 SVGAGI come from the germline V gene. The CDR3 loop is CASSYSSIKIPNYGYTF. In DNA, the CDR3 is TGTGCCAGCAGTTACTCGAGTATCAAGATTCCTAACTATGGCTACACCTTC.

This clonotype was observed at least ten times. The chain carries TRBV28 and TRBJ2-2, with D possibly TRBD1 on 6 matching bases. Germline CDR1 and CDR2: MDHEN and SYDVKM. V was trimmed by 6 bases and J by 0 bases, leaving 8 bases between them. The CDR3 contains 14 residues. The CDR3 DNA follows: TGTGCCAGCAGGGCAGGGGCGAACACCGGGGAGCTGTTTTTT. Its protein product is CASRAGANTGELFF.

This clonotype was recorded at least ten times. V and J are TRBV6-5 and TRBJ1-5; D call uncertain. This CDR3 comprises 16 residues. V was clipped by 0 bases and J by 2 bases, with 11 bases between them. Germline V lookup: CDR1 MNHEY, CDR2 SVGAGI. The chain's CDR3 is CASSYSMGTGNQPQHF. CDR3 in DNA: TGTGCCAGCAGTTACTCGATGGGAACTGGCAATCAGCCCCAGCATTTT.

CDR3 sequence reads: CASSLPAFGFEQFF. As DNA, the CDR3 is TGTGCCAGCAGCCTACCCGCTTTTGGTTTTGAGCAGTTCTTC. The genes are TRBV11-2 and TRBJ2-1; D is uncertain. The germline V gene has CDR1 SGHAT and CDR2 FQNNGV. Trimming removed 5 bases from V and 9 bases from J, with 17 bases in between. The CDR3 extends over 14 amino acids.

The chain uses TRBV7-6 and TRBJ2-1; 7 bases agree with TRBD2. V was pared by 3 bases and J by 9 bases, with 5 bases of the junction left unmatched. The CDR3 loop spans 13 amino acids. CDR1 SGHVS and CDR2 FNYEAQ come from the germline V gene. The CDR3 nucleotides are TGTGCCAGCAGCTTGAAGACTAGCAGTGAGCAGTTCTTC. It specifies CASSLKTSSEQFF.

The chain uses TRBV20-1 and TRBJ2-7; D is perhaps TRBD1 (6 bases). Germline CDR1 and CDR2: DFQATT and SNEGSKA (reference sequence). This CDR3 is 12 amino acids long. The germline V and J ends were trimmed by 3 bases and 2 bases, with 8 bases remaining between them. The CDR3 nucleotides are TGCAGTGCTAGTAAGGGGGCCTACGAGCAGTACTTC. Encoded protein: CSASKGAYEQYF.

This clonotype occurred a few times. CDR3 amino acids: CASSFESDYFNTEAFF. CDR3 nucleotide sequence: TGTGCCAGCAGCTTCGAATCCGATTACTTTAACACTGAAGCTTTCTTT. The chain has TRBV5-4 and TRBJ1-1, with unresolved D. Trimming left V 2 bases short and J 2 bases short, with 16 bases between. The CDR3 has 16 amino acids. Germline V gene lookup returns CDR1 SGHNT and CDR2 YYREEE (reference sequence).

This clonotype showed up many times. The chain recombines TRBV2 with TRBJ2-7; 7 nucleotides align to TRBD2. Per the germline V gene, CDR1 is SNHLY and CDR2 is FYNNEI. V lost 3 bases and J lost 2; bases outside the gene matches: 7. The length of the CDR3 is 15 residues. CDR3 nucleotides: TGTGCCAGCAGTGAGAGGGGAGGGCCCGCCTACGAGCAGTACTTC. Translated, it gives CASSERGGPAYEQYF. Using reference TRBV2 and TRBJ2-7 for the parts outside the CDR3, the full variable domain is EPEVTQTPSHQVTQMGQEVILRCVPISNHLYFYWYRQILGQKVEFLVSFYNNEISEKSEIFDDQFSVERPDGSNFTLKIRSTKLEDSAMYFCASSERGGPAYEQYFGPGTRLTVT.

The chain carries TRBV20-1 and TRBJ1-5, with D possibly matching TRBD1 (6 bases). The CDR3 loop spans 15 amino acids. Trimming stripped 6 bases from V and 5 bases from J, with 20 bases between. Germline-derived CDR1 and CDR2 are DFQATT and SNEGSKA (reference sequence). The CDR3 is CSATDLVGGDQPQHF. The CDR3 bases are TGCAGTGCCACAGACCTGGTGGGGGGCGATCAGCCCCAGCATTTT.

This rearrangement joins TRBV29-1 to TRBJ1-3; 7 bases are shared with TRBD1. V lost 7 bases to trimming and J lost 3 bases; unmatched junction nucleotides: 3. Germline V lookup: CDR1 SQVTM, CDR2 ANQGSEA. CDR3 length equals 12 residues. CDR3 in amino acids: CSGRTGGNTIYF. The CDR3 bases are TGCAGCGGGAGGACAGGTGGAAACACCATATATTTT.

This clonotype was counted at least ten times. V is TRBV12-3 or TRBV12-4 and J is TRBJ2-7, with D perhaps TRBD2 (6 bases). CDR3 size: 13 residues. V lost 5 bases and J lost 3, with 11 bases in between. CDR3 sequence: CASSAGFFYEQYF. In nucleotides, the CDR3 is TGTGCCAGCAGTGCGGGATTCTTCTACGAGCAGTACTTC.

J is TRBJ1-5 and V is TRBV27; maybe TRBD1 (5 bases). Between the trimmed V and J ends, which lost 8 bases and 7 bases, there was a span of 18 bases. The V gene's germline CDR1 is MNHEY and CDR2 SMNVEV (reference sequence). The CDR3 runs 14 residues. DNA for the CDR3: TGTGCCAGCGGTCTGGGACCCTCAGGGCAGCCCCAGCATTTT. This translates into CASGLGPSGQPQHF.

This clonotype was seen repeatedly, ten times or more. This chain links TRBV10-2 with TRBJ1-1, with a possible D match to TRBD1 (5 bases). The V end lost 4 bases, the J end lost 3 bases, and 18 bases lay between the germline ends. The CDR3 is 16 residues long. Germline CDR1 reads WSHSY; CDR2 reads SAAADI. The CDR3 DNA is TGCGCCAGCAGTGCGGACGGGGGTTTTATGGACACTGAAGCTTTCTTT. Its translation: CASSADGGFMDTEAFF.

This clonotype was seen a few times. V is TRBV20-1 and J is TRBJ1-2, with TRBD1 identical over 8 bases. The CDR3 totals 14 residues. Germline CDR1 and CDR2: DFQATT and SNEGSKA (reference sequence). The trim removed 0 bases at V and 7 bases at J, leaving 7 bases unmatched. CDR3 in DNA: TGCAGTGCTAGAGATGGGGGACAGGTGGCTGGCTACACCTTC. Protein product: CSARDGGQVAGYTF.